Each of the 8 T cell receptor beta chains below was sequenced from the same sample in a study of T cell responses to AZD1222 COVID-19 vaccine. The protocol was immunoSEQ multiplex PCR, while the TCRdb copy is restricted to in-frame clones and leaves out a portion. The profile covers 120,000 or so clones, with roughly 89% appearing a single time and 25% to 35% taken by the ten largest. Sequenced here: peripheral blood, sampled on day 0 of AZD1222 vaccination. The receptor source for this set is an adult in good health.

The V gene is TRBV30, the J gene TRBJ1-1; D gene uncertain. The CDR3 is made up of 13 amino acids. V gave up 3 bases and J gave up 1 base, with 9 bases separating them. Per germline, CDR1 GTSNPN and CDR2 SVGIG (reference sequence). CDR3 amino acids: CAWRFTGNTEAFF. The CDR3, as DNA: TGTGCCTGGAGGTTCACGGGGAACACTGAAGCTTTCTTT.

CDR3: CASSRSQTQYF. CDR3 DNA: TGTGCCAGCAGCAGGAGTCAGACCCAGTACTTC. V is TRBV7-2 and J is TRBJ2-5; no definite D call. The CDR3 extends over 11 amino acids. V was pared by 5 bases and J by 6 bases, with 7 bases between. CDR1 is SGHTA and CDR2 is FQGNSA in the germline V gene.

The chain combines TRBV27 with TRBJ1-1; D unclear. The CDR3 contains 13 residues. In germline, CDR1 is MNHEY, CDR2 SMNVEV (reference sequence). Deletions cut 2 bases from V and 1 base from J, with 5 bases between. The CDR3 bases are TGTGCCAGCAGTTTAGGTCAGAACACTGAAGCTTTCTTT. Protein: CASSLGQNTEAFF.

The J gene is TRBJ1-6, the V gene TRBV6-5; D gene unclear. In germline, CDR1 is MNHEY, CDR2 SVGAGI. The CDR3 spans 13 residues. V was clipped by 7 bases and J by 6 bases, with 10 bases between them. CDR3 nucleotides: TGTGCCAGCACCTCTTCGGGTAATTCACCCCTCCACTTT. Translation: CASTSSGNSPLHF.

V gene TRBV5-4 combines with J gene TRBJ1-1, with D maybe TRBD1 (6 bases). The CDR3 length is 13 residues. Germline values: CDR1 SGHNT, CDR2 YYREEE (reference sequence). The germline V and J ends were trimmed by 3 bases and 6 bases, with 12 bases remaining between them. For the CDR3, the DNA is TGTGCCAGCAGCTCGACGGACAGCCCTGAAGCTTTCTTT. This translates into CASSSTDSPEAFF.

The CDR3 here is CASRGPGSTEAFF. CDR3 sequence (DNA): TGTGCCAGCAGGGGCCCGGGGAGCACTGAAGCTTTCTTT. The V and J genes are TRBV7-3 and TRBJ1-1, with no clear D. CDR3 size: 13 residues. Looked up from germline, CDR1 is SGHTA and CDR2 is FQGTGA. The germline V and J ends were trimmed by 6 bases and 4 bases, with 12 bases remaining between them. The variable domain in full, completed from reference TRBV7-3 and TRBJ1-1, reads GAGVSQTPSNKVTEKGKYVELRCDPISGHTALYWYRQSLGQGPEFLIYFQGTGAADDSGLPNDRFFAVRPEGSVSTLKIQRTERGDSAVYLCASRGPGSTEAFFGQGTRLTVV.

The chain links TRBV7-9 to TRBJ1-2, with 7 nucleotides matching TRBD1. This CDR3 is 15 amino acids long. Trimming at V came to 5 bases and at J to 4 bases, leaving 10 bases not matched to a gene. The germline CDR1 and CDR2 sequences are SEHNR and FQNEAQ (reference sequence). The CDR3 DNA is TGTGCCAGCAGCGCTATAGGGGGACAGCTCTATGGCTACACCTTC. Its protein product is CASSAIGGQLYGYTF.

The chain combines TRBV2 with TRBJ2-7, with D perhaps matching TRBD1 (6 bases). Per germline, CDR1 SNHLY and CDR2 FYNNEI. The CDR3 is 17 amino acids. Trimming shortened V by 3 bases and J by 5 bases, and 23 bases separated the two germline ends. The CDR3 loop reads CASSDRDKNIVGHEQYF. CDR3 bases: TGTGCCAGCAGTGATAGGGACAAAAATATAGTGGGGCACGAGCAGTACTTC.